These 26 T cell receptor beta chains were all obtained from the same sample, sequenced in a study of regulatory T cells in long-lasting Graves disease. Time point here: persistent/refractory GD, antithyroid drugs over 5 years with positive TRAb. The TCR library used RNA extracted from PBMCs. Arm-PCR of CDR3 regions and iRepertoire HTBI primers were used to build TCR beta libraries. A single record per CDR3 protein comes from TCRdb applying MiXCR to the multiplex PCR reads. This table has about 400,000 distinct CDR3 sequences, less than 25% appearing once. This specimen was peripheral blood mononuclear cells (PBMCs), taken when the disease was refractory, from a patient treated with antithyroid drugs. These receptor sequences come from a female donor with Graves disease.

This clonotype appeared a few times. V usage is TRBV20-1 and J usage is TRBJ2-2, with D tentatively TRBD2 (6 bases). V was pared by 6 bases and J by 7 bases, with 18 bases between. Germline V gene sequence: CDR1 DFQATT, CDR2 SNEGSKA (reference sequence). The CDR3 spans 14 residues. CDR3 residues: CSARDGRRVGELFF. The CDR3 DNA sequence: TGCAGTGCCCGGGACGGGAGACGTGTCGGGGAGCTGTTTTTT.

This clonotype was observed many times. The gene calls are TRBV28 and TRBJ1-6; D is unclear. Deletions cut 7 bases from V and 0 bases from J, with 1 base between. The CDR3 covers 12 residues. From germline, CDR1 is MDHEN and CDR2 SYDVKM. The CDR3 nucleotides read TGTGCCAGCACCTCCTATAATTCACCCCTCCACTTT. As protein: CASTSYNSPLHF.

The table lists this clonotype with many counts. Here the CDR3 DNA reads TGCAGCGTCGCCGGGACGGTCTATGGCTACACCTTC. Amino acids: CSVAGTVYGYTF. V and J are TRBV29-1 and TRBJ1-2; maybe TRBD1 (5 bases). CDR1 and CDR2 from the germline V gene are SQVTM and ANQGSEA. V was cut by 6 bases and J by 4 bases, with 12 bases left in between. CDR3 length equals 12 residues.

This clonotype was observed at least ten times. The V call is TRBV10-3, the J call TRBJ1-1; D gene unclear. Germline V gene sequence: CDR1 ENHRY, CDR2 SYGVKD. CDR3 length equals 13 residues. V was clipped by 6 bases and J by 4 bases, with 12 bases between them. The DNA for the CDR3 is TGTGCCATCAGCTCTGGCCGCGGCACTGAAGCTTTCTTT. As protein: CAISSGRGTEAFF.

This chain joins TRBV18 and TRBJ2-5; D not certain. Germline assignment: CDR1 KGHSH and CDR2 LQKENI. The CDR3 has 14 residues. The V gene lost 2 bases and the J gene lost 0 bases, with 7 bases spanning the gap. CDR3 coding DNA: TGTGCCAGCTCACCAAACCTCGACCAAGAGACCCAGTACTTC. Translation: CASSPNLDQETQYF.

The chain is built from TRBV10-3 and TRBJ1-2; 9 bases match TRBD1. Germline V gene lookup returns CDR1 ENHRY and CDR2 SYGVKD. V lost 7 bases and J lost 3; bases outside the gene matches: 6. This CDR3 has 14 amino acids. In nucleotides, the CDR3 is TGTGCCATCACCTCGGGACAGGGAGACTATGGCTACACCTTC. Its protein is CAITSGQGDYGYTF.

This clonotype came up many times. CDR3 residues: CASSPGDRVFGEAFF. CDR3 nucleotide sequence: TGTGCCAGCAGCCCCGGGGACAGGGTGTTTGGTGAAGCTTTCTTT. The chain combines TRBV28 with TRBJ1-1; 9 nucleotides line up with TRBD1. CDR3 size: 15 residues. V lost 6 bases, J lost 7 bases, and 12 bases stayed unmatched. The germline gives CDR1 MDHEN, CDR2 SYDVKM.

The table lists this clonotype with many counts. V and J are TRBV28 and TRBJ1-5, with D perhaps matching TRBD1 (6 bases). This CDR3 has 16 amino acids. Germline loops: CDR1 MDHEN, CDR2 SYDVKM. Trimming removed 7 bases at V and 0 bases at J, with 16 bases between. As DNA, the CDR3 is TGTGCCAGCAATCTAGGGGGGGGAATTAGCAATCAGCCCCAGCATTTT. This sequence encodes CASNLGGGISNQPQHF. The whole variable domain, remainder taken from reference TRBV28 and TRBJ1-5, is DVKVTQSSRYLVKRTGEKVFLECVQDMDHENMFWYRQDPGLGLRLIYFSYDVKMKEKGDIPEGYSVSREKKERFSLILESASTNQTSMYLCASNLGGGISNQPQHFGDGTRLSIL.

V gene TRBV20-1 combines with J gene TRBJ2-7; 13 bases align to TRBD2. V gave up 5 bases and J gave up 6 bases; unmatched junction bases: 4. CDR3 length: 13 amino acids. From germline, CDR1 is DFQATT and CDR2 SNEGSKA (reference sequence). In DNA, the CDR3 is TGCAGTGCTCGGACTAGCGGGAGCTCCGAGCAGTACTTC. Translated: CSARTSGSSEQYF.

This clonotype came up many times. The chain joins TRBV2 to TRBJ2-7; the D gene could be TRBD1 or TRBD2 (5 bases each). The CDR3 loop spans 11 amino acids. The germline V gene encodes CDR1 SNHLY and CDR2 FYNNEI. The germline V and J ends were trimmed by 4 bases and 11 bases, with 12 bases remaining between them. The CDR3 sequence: CASSGGATKYF. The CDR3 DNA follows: TGTGCCAGCAGTGGGGGCGCGACTAAGTACTTC.

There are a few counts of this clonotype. CDR3 in amino acids: CASSRDRVVEYF. Here the CDR3 DNA reads TGTGCCAGCAGTCGGGACAGGGTCGTGGAGTACTTC. The rearrangement joins TRBV27 to TRBJ2-7, with 9 bases lining up with TRBD1. The V gene end was trimmed by 5 bases and the J gene end by 11 bases; junction bases not matched to a gene: 7. The germline V gene encodes CDR1 MNHEY and CDR2 SMNVEV (reference sequence). The CDR3 is made up of 12 amino acids.

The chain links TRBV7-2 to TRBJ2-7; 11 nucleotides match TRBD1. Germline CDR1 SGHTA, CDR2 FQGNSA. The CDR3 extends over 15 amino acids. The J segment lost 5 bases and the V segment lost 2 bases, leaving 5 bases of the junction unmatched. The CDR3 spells CASSLRDRGFHEQYF. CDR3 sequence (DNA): TGTGCCAGCAGCTTAAGGGACAGGGGGTTTCACGAGCAGTACTTC.

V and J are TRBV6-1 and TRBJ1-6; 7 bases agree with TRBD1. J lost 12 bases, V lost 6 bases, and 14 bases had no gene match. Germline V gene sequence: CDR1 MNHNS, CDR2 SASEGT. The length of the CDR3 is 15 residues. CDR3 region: CASRLPGGQGLPLHF. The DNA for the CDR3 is TGTGCCAGCAGGCTACCAGGGGGGCAGGGGTTACCCCTCCACTTT.

DNA of the CDR3: TGTGCCAGCAGCCTAGGCCCAGGGTTCACAGATACGCAGTATTTT. It encodes CASSLGPGFTDTQYF. The genes are TRBV7-3 and TRBJ2-3; a possible D gene is TRBD1 (5 bases). The CDR3 has 15 amino acids. V shed 5 bases and J shed 2 bases, with 14 bases lying between them. Looked up from germline, CDR1 is SGHTA and CDR2 is FQGTGA.

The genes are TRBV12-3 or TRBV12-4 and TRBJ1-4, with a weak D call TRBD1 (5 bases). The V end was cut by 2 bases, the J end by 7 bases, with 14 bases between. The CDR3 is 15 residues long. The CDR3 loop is CASSLFPGLGEKLFF. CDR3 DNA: TGTGCCAGCAGTTTATTTCCAGGGTTGGGTGAAAAACTGTTTTTT.

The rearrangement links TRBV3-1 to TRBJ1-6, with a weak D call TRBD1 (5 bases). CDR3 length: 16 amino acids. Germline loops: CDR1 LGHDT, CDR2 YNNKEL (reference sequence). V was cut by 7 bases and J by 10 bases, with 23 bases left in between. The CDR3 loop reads CASKEGSRGRNSPLHF. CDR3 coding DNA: TGTGCCAGCAAGGAGGGGTCCCGGGGACGTAACTCACCCCTCCACTTT.

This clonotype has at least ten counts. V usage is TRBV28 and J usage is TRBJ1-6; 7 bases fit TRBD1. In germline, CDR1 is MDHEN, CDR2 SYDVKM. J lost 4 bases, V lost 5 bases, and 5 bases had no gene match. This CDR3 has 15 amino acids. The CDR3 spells CASSGRQGYNSPLHF. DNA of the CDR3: TGTGCCAGCAGTGGCCGACAGGGTTATAATTCACCCCTCCACTTT.

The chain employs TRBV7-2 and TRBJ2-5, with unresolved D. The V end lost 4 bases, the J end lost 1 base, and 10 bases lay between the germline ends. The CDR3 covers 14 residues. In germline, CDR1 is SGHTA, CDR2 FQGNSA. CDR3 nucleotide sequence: TGTGCCAGCAGCTGGGGTGGGATCCAAGAGACCCAGTACTTC. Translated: CASSWGGIQETQYF.

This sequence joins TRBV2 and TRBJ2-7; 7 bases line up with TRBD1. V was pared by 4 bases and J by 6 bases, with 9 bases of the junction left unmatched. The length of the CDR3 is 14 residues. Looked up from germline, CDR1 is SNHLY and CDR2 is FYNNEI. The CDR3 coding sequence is TGTGCCAGCAGTGCCGGGACAGCGCCGAGCGAGCAGTACTTC. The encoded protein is CASSAGTAPSEQYF.

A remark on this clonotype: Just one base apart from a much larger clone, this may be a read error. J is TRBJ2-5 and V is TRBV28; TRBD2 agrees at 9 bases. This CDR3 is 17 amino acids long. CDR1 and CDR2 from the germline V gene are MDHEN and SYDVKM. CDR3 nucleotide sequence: TGTGCCAGCAGTTTTCCCACCGAGCGGGGGGATCAAGAGACCCAGCACTTC. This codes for CASSFPTERGDQETQHF.

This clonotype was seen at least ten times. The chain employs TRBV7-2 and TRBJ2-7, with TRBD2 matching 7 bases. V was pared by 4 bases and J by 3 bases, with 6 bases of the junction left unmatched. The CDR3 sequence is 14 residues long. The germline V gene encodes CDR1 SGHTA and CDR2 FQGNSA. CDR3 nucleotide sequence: TGTGCCAGCAGCTCATTTGGCGGGGGCTACGAGCAGTACTTC. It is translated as CASSSFGGGYEQYF.

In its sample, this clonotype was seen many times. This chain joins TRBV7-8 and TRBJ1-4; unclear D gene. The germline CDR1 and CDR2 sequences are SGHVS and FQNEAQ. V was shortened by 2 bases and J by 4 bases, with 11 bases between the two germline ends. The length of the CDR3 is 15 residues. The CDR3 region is CASSLRGQYNEKLFF. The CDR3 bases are TGTGCCAGCAGCTTACGCGGCCAGTATAATGAAAAACTGTTTTTT.

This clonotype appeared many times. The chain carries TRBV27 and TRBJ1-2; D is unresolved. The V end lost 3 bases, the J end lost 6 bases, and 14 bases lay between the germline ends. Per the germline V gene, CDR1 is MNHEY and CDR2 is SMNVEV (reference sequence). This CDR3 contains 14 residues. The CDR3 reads CASSFGVDGNGYTF. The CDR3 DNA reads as TGTGCCAGCAGTTTCGGGGTGGATGGGAATGGCTACACCTTC.

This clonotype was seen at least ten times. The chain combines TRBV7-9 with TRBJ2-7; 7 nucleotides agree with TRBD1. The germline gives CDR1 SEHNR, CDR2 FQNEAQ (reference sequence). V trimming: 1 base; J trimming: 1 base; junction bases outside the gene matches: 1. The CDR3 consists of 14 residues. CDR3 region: CASSLVQGSYEQYF. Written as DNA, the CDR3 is TGTGCCAGCAGCTTAGTACAGGGGTCCTACGAGCAGTACTTC.

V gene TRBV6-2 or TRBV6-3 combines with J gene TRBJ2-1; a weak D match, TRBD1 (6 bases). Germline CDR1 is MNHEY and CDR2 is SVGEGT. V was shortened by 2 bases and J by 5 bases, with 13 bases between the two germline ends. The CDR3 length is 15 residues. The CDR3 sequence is CASSYGTKVHNEQFF. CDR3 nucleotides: TGTGCCAGCAGTTACGGGACAAAGGTTCACAATGAGCAGTTCTTC.

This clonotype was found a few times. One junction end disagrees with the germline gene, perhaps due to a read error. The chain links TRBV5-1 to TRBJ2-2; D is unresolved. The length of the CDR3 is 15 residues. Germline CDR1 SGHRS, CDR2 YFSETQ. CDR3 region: CASNLGYANTGELFF. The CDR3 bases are TGCGCCAGCAACTTGGGGTACGCGAACACCGGGGAGCTGTTTTTT.